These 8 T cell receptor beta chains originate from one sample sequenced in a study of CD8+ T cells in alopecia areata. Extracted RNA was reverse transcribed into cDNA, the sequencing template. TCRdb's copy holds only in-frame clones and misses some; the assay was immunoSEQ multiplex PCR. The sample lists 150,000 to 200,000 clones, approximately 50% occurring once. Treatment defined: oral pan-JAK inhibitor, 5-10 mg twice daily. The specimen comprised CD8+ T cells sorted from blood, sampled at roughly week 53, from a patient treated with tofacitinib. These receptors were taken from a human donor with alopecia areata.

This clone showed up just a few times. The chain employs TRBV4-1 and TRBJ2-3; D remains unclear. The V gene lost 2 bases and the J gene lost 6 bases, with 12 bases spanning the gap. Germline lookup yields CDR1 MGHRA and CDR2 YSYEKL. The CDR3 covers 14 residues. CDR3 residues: CASSQLGSADTQYF. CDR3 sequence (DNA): TGCGCCAGCAGCCAATTGGGCAGCGCGGATACGCAGTATTTT.

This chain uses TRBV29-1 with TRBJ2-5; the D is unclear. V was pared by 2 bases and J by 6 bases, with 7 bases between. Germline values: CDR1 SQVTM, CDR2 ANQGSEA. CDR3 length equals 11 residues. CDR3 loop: CSVERRQTQYF. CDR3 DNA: TGCAGCGTTGAAAGGCGGCAGACCCAGTACTTC.

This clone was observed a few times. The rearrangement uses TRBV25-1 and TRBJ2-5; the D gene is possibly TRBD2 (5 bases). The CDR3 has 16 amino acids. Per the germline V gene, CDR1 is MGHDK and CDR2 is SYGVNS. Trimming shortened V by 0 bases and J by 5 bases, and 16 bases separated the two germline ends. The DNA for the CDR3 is TGTGCCAGCAGTGAATACCCGACTTCTCCGGGGGAGACCCAGTACTTC. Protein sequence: CASSEYPTSPGETQYF.

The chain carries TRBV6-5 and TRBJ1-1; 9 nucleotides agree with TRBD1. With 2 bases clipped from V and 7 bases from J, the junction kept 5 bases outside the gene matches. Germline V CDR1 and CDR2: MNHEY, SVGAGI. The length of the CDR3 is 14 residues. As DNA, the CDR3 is TGTGCCAGCAGTTACGCCACGACAGGGGGTGAAGCTTTCTTT. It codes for CASSYATTGGEAFF.

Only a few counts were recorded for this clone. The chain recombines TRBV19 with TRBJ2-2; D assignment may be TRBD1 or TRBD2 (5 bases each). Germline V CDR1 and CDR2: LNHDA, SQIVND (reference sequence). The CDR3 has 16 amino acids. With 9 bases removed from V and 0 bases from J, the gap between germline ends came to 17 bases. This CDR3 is CASLRDGVANTGELFF. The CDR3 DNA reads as TGTGCCAGCCTAAGGGACGGAGTTGCGAACACCGGGGAGCTGTTTTTT.

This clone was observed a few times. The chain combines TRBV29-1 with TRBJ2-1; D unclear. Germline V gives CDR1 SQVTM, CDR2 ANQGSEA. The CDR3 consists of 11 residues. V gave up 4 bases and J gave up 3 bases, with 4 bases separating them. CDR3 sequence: CSVVSYNEQFF. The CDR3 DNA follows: TGCAGCGTTGTCAGCTACAATGAGCAGTTCTTC.

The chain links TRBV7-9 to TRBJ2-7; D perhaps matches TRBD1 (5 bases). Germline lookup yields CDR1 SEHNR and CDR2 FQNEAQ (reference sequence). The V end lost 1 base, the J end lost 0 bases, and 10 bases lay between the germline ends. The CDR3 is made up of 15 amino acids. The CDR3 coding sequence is TGTGCCAGCAGCTTAGACAGGTCTCCCTCCTACGAGCAGTACTTC. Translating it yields CASSLDRSPSYEQYF.

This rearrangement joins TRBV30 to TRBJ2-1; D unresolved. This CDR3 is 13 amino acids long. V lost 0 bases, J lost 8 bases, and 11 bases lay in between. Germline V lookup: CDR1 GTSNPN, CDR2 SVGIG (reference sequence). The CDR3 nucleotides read TGTGCCTGGAGTGTAAGCCCCTGGGATGAGCAGTTCTTC. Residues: CAWSVSPWDEQFF.